Sequencing of this T cell receptor beta chain was carried out in a study of T cell repertoires in cytomegalovirus infection. Turning to the study itself: CMV infection plus the matching HLA type was flagged by public TCR beta signatures.

The trim removed 5 bases at V and 4 bases at J, leaving 15 bases unmatched. CDR3 size: 17 residues. CDR1 is MNHEY, CDR2 SMNVEV, per germline (reference sequence). MiXCR, run by TCRdb on the reads, gives a single entry per CDR3 protein. The data contain around 800,000 distinct CDR3 sequences, approximately 29% of them singletons. Notes on this clonotype: The antigen remains undetermined.

Study-wide results and caveats: Identification of carriers of CMV plus the relevant HLA was achieved through cumulative public TCR beta family frequency. It was HLA-C-restricted CMV-specific TCR beta clonotypes that dominated the response ex vivo.

The sequence was obtained from a human donor in good health (CMV status not recorded). Some clones in this sample may be carry-over from other donors' samples. Sequenced here: cultured CD8+ T cells from PBMCs, sampled from culture after CMV antigen stimulation. This rearrangement joins TRBV27 to TRBJ1-2; 8 bases match TRBD1. CDR3 nucleotides: TGTGCCAGCAGTGAAGAAGACAGGGGAAAGGGGCTCTATGGCTACACCTTC. This encodes CASSEEDRGKGLYGYTF.